The 4 T cell receptor beta chains below all came from one sample that was sequenced in a study of cytomegalovirus exposure and HLA in healthy donors. The PCR was carried out with 60 Vbeta primers and 13 Jbeta primers. TCRdb keeps only in-frame clones here, not all; method: immunoSEQ multiplex PCR. The data hold around 92,000 clones, with more than 75% observed a single time. Specimen: PBMCs. All receptors derive from a human donor in good health.

The chain joins TRBV2 to TRBJ2-3; 8 bases are shared with TRBD2. The CDR3 covers 16 residues. The J segment lost 6 bases and the V segment lost 7 bases, leaving 15 bases of the junction unmatched. Germline V lookup: CDR1 SNHLY, CDR2 FYNNEI. The CDR3 protein is CASTPTPREGMDTQYF. In DNA form, the CDR3 reads TGTGCCAGCACCCCAACCCCTCGGGAGGGGATGGATACGCAGTATTTT.

This clone was observed a single time. The V gene is TRBV15, the J gene TRBJ2-2; 10 nucleotides line up with TRBD1. Per the germline V gene, CDR1 is LNHNV and CDR2 is YYDKDF (reference sequence). V lost 5 bases to trimming and J lost 6 bases; unmatched junction nucleotides: 3. The CDR3 contains 14 residues. The CDR3 loop reads CATSFGQGAGELFF. The CDR3 DNA reads as TGTGCCACCAGCTTCGGACAGGGGGCCGGGGAGCTGTTTTTT. Using reference TRBV15 and TRBJ2-2 for the parts outside the CDR3, the full variable domain is DAMVIQNPRYQVTQFGKPVTLSCSQTLNHNVMYWYQQKSSQAPKLLFHYYDKDFNNEADTPDNFQSRRPNTSFCFLDIRSPGLGDTAMYLCATSFGQGAGELFFGEGSRLTVL.

CDR3 residues: CASSPPAGAGFYSPHNEQFF. In DNA, the CDR3 is TGTGCCAGCTCACCACCGGCGGGGGCGGGTTTTTATTCTCCCCACAATGAGCAGTTCTTC. The rearrangement uses TRBV18 and TRBJ2-1; tentatively, D is TRBD2 (7 bases). The V end was cut by 0 bases, the J end by 5 bases, with 26 bases between. Germline V gives CDR1 KGHSH, CDR2 LQKENI. The CDR3 is 20 amino acids.

The table lists this clone with a count of one. The chain carries TRBV18 and TRBJ1-2, with 7 bases aligning to TRBD1. CDR1 is KGHSH, CDR2 LQKENI, per germline. V shed 2 bases, J shed 3 bases, and the junction held 6 bases outside the gene matches. CDR3 length: 15 residues. DNA of the CDR3: TGTGCCAGCTCACCATTAGACAGGGCGGACTATGGCTACACCTTC. Encoded protein: CASSPLDRADYGYTF.